These 22 T cell receptor beta chains originate from one sample sequenced in a study of T cell clonality in common variable immunodeficiency. The table came from immunoSEQ multiplex PCR; TCRdb's copy has only in-frame clones and leaves some out. The data show 40,000 to 45,000 clones, none appearing only once, with 10% held by the ten largest. The sequenced material came from peripheral blood mononuclear cells. The receptors originated from a person aged 18 to 69 in good health.

This clone came up many times. The read is 3 residues too short to cover the CDR3 end, so that end is filled in from the germline J gene. The genes are TRBV5-5 and TRBJ1-1; D is perhaps TRBD1 (5 bases). Per germline, CDR1 SGHKS and CDR2 YYEKEE (reference sequence). V was shortened by 3 bases and J by 2 bases, with 14 bases between the two germline ends. This CDR3 contains 15 residues. CDR3 bases read: TGTGCCAGCAGCTCTCTCGGGGGTTTTAACACTGAA. Translating gives CASSSLGGFNTE. The entire CDR3 protein reads CASSSLGGFNTEAFF. The full variable domain, rest sourced from reference TRBV5-5 and TRBJ1-1, is DAGVTQSPTHLIKTRGQQVTLRCSPISGHKSVSWYQQVLGQGPQFIFQYYEKEERGRGNFPDRFSARQFPNYSSELNVNALLLGDSALYLCASSSLGGFNTEAFFGQGTRLTVV.

There are many counts of this clone. Read sequence stops 3 residues before the CDR3 end, and the germline J gene provides the missing end. V gene TRBV28 combines with J gene TRBJ1-2, with D unclear. CDR3 length: 15 amino acids. The V and J ends lost 3 bases and 1 base respectively, with 12 bases between them. Germline V CDR1 and CDR2: MDHEN, SYDVKM. Partial CDR3 DNA: TGTGCCAGCAGTTTGGCCGGAGGGCTTAACTATGGC. Its translation is CASSLAGGLNYG. In full, the CDR3 reads CASSLAGGLNYGYTF.

This clone was seen ten or more times. Read sequence stops 3 residues before the CDR3 end, and the germline J gene provides the missing end. This rearrangement joins TRBV29-1 to TRBJ2-3, with a possible D match to TRBD1 (7 bases). Germline-derived CDR1 and CDR2 are SQVTM and ANQGSEA. V was pared by 6 bases and J by 2 bases, with 12 bases between. CDR3 length: 13 residues. The CDR3 DNA, read in part, is TGCAGCGTGCAGGGGGGTTTCACAGATACG. This translates into CSVQGGFTDT. The whole CDR3 is CSVQGGFTDTQYF.

This clone was seen ten or more times. From the germline J gene comes the end of the CDR3, since the read stops 3 residues before it. This sequence joins TRBV7-3 and TRBJ1-1; TRBD1 might be the D (6 bases). Trimming pared 10 bases from V and 2 bases from J, leaving 20 bases between. Looked up from germline, CDR1 is SGHTA and CDR2 is FQGTGA. The CDR3 contains 15 residues. This chain's CDR3 is CATQSWDKRNTEAFF. Incomplete CDR3 DNA: TGTGCCACACAATCCTGGGACAAAAGAAACACTGAA.

This clone was counted at least ten times. The CDR3 extends 3 residues past the end of the read, so its final part is completed from the germline J gene. The genes are TRBV5-4 and TRBJ2-7; D perhaps matches TRBD1 (5 bases). The germline V and J ends were trimmed by 9 bases and 2 bases, with 18 bases remaining between them. CDR3 size: 14 residues. CDR1 is SGHNT, CDR2 YYREEE, per germline (reference sequence). The CDR3 DNA, read in part, is TGTGCCACTACGCAGGGCGGTGGTACCTACGAG. This translates into CATTQGGGTYE. The full CDR3 protein reads CATTQGGGTYEQYF.

This clone was observed at least ten times. The read ends 3 residues shy of where the CDR3 ends; the end is completed using the germline J gene. This sequence joins TRBV6-1 and TRBJ1-4; D possibly corresponds to TRBD1 (5 bases). The CDR3 spans 16 residues. Germline V gives CDR1 MNHNS, CDR2 SASEGT. The V end lost 0 bases, the J end lost 4 bases, and 12 bases lay between the germline ends. CDR3 loop: CASSEALHRNNEKLFF. Partial CDR3 DNA: TGTGCCAGCAGTGAAGCGCTTCACAGGAATAATGAAAAA.

This clone has ten or more counts. The missing CDR3 end, 3 residues past where the read stops, is filled in from the germline J gene. The V call is TRBV7-8, the J call TRBJ1-6; 8 positions agree with TRBD1. J gave up 7 bases and V 5 bases, and 10 bases lay outside the gene matches. This CDR3 comprises 16 residues. Germline loops: CDR1 SGHVS, CDR2 FQNEAQ. The CDR3 bases that were read are TGTGCCAGCAGCCACCGGGACAGGAGGTCAAATTCACCC. Amino acids: CASSHRDRRSNSP. The complete CDR3 sequence is CASSHRDRRSNSPLHF.

In its sample, this clone was seen many times. The sequenced CDR3 bases are TGCAGTGCCACCCTAGCGGGAGGAACGCGCACAAGGGCAGATACG. Translated: CSATLAGGTRTRADT. The full CDR3 reads CSATLAGGTRTRADTQYF. The genes are TRBV20-1 and TRBJ2-3; 11 bases align to TRBD2. Read sequence stops 3 residues before the CDR3 end, and the germline J gene provides the missing end. V trimming: 6 bases; J trimming: 4 bases; junction bases outside the gene matches: 18. Germline V gene lookup returns CDR1 DFQATT and CDR2 SNEGSKA (reference sequence). The CDR3 runs to 18 residues.

Many counts were recorded for this clone. Sequencing ends 3 residues short of the CDR3 end; the germline J gene provides the rest. The chain is built from TRBV7-9 and TRBJ2-2; D is uncertain. Between the trimmed V and J ends, which lost 5 bases and 10 bases, there was a span of 5 bases. The CDR3 spans 10 residues. The germline V gene has CDR1 SEHNR and CDR2 FQNEAQ (reference sequence). This chain's CDR3 is CASSPVELFF. The part of the CDR3 DNA that was read is TGTGCCAGCAGCCCCGTGGAG.

This clone was detected ten times or more. Here the CDR3 reads CASSDAGGYYGYTF. Partial CDR3 DNA: TGTGCCAGCAGTGACGCAGGGGGTTACTATGGC. The V call is TRBV6-1, the J call TRBJ1-2; 7 bases map to TRBD1. The CDR3 end is not reached by the read, which stops 3 residues before it; the germline J gene fills it in. Per the germline V gene, CDR1 is MNHNS and CDR2 is SASEGT. This CDR3 spans 14 amino acids. Trimming at V came to 3 bases and at J to 3 bases, leaving 4 bases not matched to a gene.

This clone was recorded at least ten times. The CDR3 is cut off 3 residues early in the read; its end comes from the germline J gene. The V gene is TRBV5-1, the J gene TRBJ1-2; 8 bases fit TRBD1. Germline V gives CDR1 SGHRS, CDR2 YFSETQ. The CDR3 totals 14 residues. J lost 2 bases, V lost 4 bases, and 4 bases had no gene match. CDR3 in amino acids: CASSPDRENYGYTF. CDR3 DNA, as far as it was read: TGCGCCAGCAGCCCGGACAGGGAGAACTATGGC.

As regards this clone: The observed sequence ends 3 residues before the CDR3 terminus, with the missing tail filled in from the germline J gene. The chain has TRBV19 and TRBJ2-7; D might be TRBD2 (5 bases). The CDR3 runs 16 residues. Germline V gene lookup returns CDR1 LNHDA and CDR2 SQIVND (reference sequence). V was trimmed by 1 base and J by 0 bases, leaving 13 bases between them. This chain's CDR3 is CASSIGRRGSSYEQYF. Incomplete CDR3 DNA: TGTGCCAGTAGTATAGGTCGCCGGGGTAGCTCCTACGAG.

This clone came up many times. The read terminates 3 residues ahead of where the CDR3 ends, so the germline J gene completes it. V gene TRBV5-6 combines with J gene TRBJ1-4; D is perhaps TRBD1 (6 bases). The V gene lost 3 bases and the J gene lost 7 bases, with 7 bases spanning the gap. The CDR3 spans 12 residues. CDR1 and CDR2 from the germline V gene are SGHDT and YYEEEE. CDR3 in amino acids: CASSSGVEKLFF. CDR3 DNA (partial): TGTGCCAGCAGCTCAGGGGTTGAAAAA.

This clone has ten or more counts. The read terminates 3 residues before the CDR3 end, so the remaining end is supplied by the germline J gene. The chain uses TRBV29-1 and TRBJ2-4; the D gene could be TRBD1 or TRBD2 (6 bases each). The V end lost 6 bases, the J end lost 1 base, and 10 bases lay between the germline ends. Per the germline V gene, CDR1 is SQVTM and CDR2 is ANQGSEA. The CDR3 runs 13 residues. Partial CDR3 DNA: TGCAGCGTGGAGGGGGTTGCCAAAAACATT. Translated, it gives CSVEGVAKNI. The full CDR3 is CSVEGVAKNIQYF.

This clone has a count of ten or more. The CDR3 end falls 3 residues outside the read, so it is completed with the germline J gene. This chain joins TRBV28 and TRBJ2-5; 8 nucleotides line up with TRBD2. The CDR3 contains 14 residues. In germline, CDR1 is MDHEN, CDR2 SYDVKM. CDR3 in amino acids: CASLSGGRQETQYF. The sequenced CDR3 bases are TGTGCTTCATTATCGGGCGGGAGGCAAGAGACC.

This clone has ten or more counts. Read coverage stops 3 residues before the CDR3 terminus; the germline J gene supplies the remainder. This chain connects TRBV5-1 to TRBJ2-1; 8 bases fit TRBD1. Germline V gene sequence: CDR1 SGHRS, CDR2 YFSETQ. The junction had 4 bases not matched to a gene; V was cut back by 3 bases and J by 5 bases. The CDR3 runs to 14 residues. The CDR3 DNA, read in part, is TGCGCCAGCAGCTCCCGGACAGGGCACAATGAG. Its translation is CASSSRTGHNE. The full CDR3 reads CASSSRTGHNEQFF.

This clone was seen only a few times. The sequence runs out 3 residues before the end of the CDR3; the remainder is reconstructed from the germline J gene. The rearrangement uses TRBV11-2 and TRBJ2-2; tentatively, D is TRBD1 (6 bases). This CDR3 contains 15 residues. V was pared by 5 bases and J by 3 bases, with 13 bases between. Per germline, CDR1 SGHAT and CDR2 FQNNGV. Partial CDR3 DNA: TGTGCCAGCAGCAGGGGGAGAGTGGACACCGGGGAG. Protein product: CASSRGRVDTGE. Given in full, the CDR3 is CASSRGRVDTGELFF. The full variable domain, rest sourced from reference TRBV11-2 and TRBJ2-2, is EAGVAQSPRYKIIEKRQSVAFWCNPISGHATLYWYQQILGQGPKLLIQFQNNGVVDDSQLPKDRFSAERLKGVDSTLKIQPAKLEDSAVYLCASSRGRVDTGELFFGEGSRLTVL.

This clone was counted many times. The read is 3 residues too short to cover the CDR3 end, so that end is filled in from the germline J gene. The J gene is TRBJ2-1, the V gene TRBV5-4, with 10 bases identical to TRBD1. Trimming at V came to 4 bases and at J to 4 bases, leaving 5 bases not matched to a gene. The CDR3 is 15 amino acids. Germline V gene sequence: CDR1 SGHNT, CDR2 YYREEE (reference sequence). The covered CDR3 bases are TGTGCCAGCAGCCATCCGGGACAGGGGTACAATGAG. It encodes CASSHPGQGYNE. The CDR3 in its entirety is CASSHPGQGYNEQFF.

This clone was seen repeatedly, ten times or more. The read falls 3 residues short of the CDR3 end, and the missing part is taken from the germline J gene. The gene calls are TRBV5-4 and TRBJ2-3; 10 bases are a match to TRBD2. Germline-derived CDR1 and CDR2 are SGHNT and YYREEE (reference sequence). After removal of 4 bases from V and 5 bases from J, the junction contained 7 bases not matched to a gene. The CDR3 totals 15 residues. CDR3 bases read: TGTGCCAGCAGCACCAGCGGGGGGGTGATAGATACG. This gives the protein CASSTSGGVIDT. The entire CDR3 reads CASSTSGGVIDTQYF.

This clone was picked up many times. The read gets to within 3 residues of the CDR3 end, and the germline J gene fills in the rest. The chain employs TRBV19 and TRBJ1-1, with a possible D match to TRBD1 (5 bases). The CDR3 runs to 12 residues. The V and J ends lost 8 bases and 5 bases respectively, with 12 bases between them. Germline V gene sequence: CDR1 LNHDA, CDR2 SQIVND (reference sequence). This chain's CDR3 is CASAQGNTEAFF. The part of the CDR3 DNA that was read is TGTGCCAGTGCGCAGGGTAATACTGAA.

The CDR3 sequence is CASSDGHYSNQPQHF. Incomplete CDR3 DNA: TGTGCCAGCAGTGACGGACACTATAGCAATCAGCCC. The J gene is TRBJ1-5, the V gene TRBV2, with a tentative D call TRBD1 (5 bases). From the germline J gene comes the end of the CDR3, since the read stops 3 residues before it. Per germline, CDR1 SNHLY and CDR2 FYNNEI. The CDR3 length is 15 residues. V lost 3 bases, J lost 0 bases, and 9 bases lay in between.

This clone was found many times. The CDR3 end lies 3 residues beyond the end of the read and is filled in from the germline J gene. V usage is TRBV18 and J usage is TRBJ1-1, with TRBD1 matching 9 bases. Trimming cost V 2 bases and J 5 bases; bases outside gene matches: 3. The CDR3 runs to 14 residues. Germline V lookup: CDR1 KGHSH, CDR2 LQKENI. The CDR3: CASSPTTGGTEAFF. CDR3 DNA (partial): TGTGCCAGCTCACCAACGACAGGGGGTACTGAA.